The rows below give T cell receptor beta chains drawn from one sample of a study of T-cell reconstitution after alpha-beta-depleted transplantation in children. TCRdb re-derived calls from the PCR reads in MiXCR, one entry per CDR3 protein. The repertoire holds about 500,000 distinct CDR3 sequences, approximately 30% seen once, with roughly 2.5% in the top ten. The sequencing used PBMCs from the stem cell graft donor, collected from the stem cell graft. The receptors stem from a human donor who donated a stem cell graft to a child with aplastic anemia. Both conserved end residues are part of each CDR3. A D gene is named only where the DNA matches it firmly. Size is omitted from some rows. Given values are once, few, many or a class for expanded clones.

j_call: TRBJ2-5; v_call: TRBV5-6; clone_size: -; d_call: -; cdr3_aa: CASSLRSGRNAETQYF; cdr3_nt: TGTGCCAGCAGCTTGAGAAGTGGGAGGAATGCGGAGACCCAGTACTTC
j_call: TRBJ2-1; v_call: TRBV24-1; clone_size: few; d_call: -; cdr3_aa: CATSENRPWYSSYNEQFF; cdr3_nt: TGTGCCACCAGTGAGAACCGCCCGTGGTATAGCTCCTACAATGAGCAGTTCTTC
j_call: TRBJ2-5; v_call: TRBV27; clone_size: once; d_call: TRBD1; cdr3_aa: CASSSERQDRGRRETQYF; cdr3_nt: TGTGCCAGCAGTTCCGAAAGACAGGACAGGGGGCGCCGAGAGACCCAGTACTTC
j_call: TRBJ2-2; v_call: TRBV7-2; clone_size: -; d_call: TRBD1; cdr3_aa: CASSPGQGSTGELFF; cdr3_nt: TGTGCCAGCAGCCCGGGACAGGGGTCGACCGGGGAGCTGTTTTTT
j_call: TRBJ2-3; v_call: TRBV5-1; clone_size: -; d_call: -; cdr3_aa: CASSPEDKGLYTDTQYF; cdr3_nt: TGCGCCAGCAGCCCTGAAGACAAGGGATTGTACACAGATACGCAGTATTTT
j_call: TRBJ2-1; v_call: TRBV24-1; clone_size: -; d_call: TRBD1; cdr3_aa: CATSKDRTSSYNEQFF; cdr3_nt: TGTGCCACCAGCAAGGACAGGACAAGCTCCTACAATGAGCAGTTCTTC
j_call: TRBJ1-2; v_call: TRBV18; clone_size: -; d_call: TRBD1; cdr3_aa: CASSGQGGGYTF; cdr3_nt: TGTGCCAGCTCCGGACAGGGAGGAGGCTACACCTTC
j_call: TRBJ1-1; v_call: TRBV19; clone_size: -; d_call: -; cdr3_aa: CASSISHTEAFF; cdr3_nt: TGTGCCAGTAGTATTTCCCACACTGAAGCTTTCTTT
j_call: TRBJ1-4; v_call: TRBV15; clone_size: many; d_call: -; cdr3_aa: CATSPPMSEKLFF; cdr3_nt: TGTGCCACCAGCCCCCCAATGAGTGAAAAACTGTTTTTT
j_call: TRBJ2-2; v_call: TRBV7-7; clone_size: -; d_call: TRBD1; cdr3_aa: CASSRDRVGELFF; cdr3_nt: TGTGCCAGCAGCCGGGACAGGGTCGGGGAGCTGTTTTTT
j_call: TRBJ2-1; v_call: TRBV6-2/TRBV6-3; clone_size: few; d_call: -; cdr3_aa: CAVKGGSYNEQFF; cdr3_nt: TGTGCCGTTAAGGGGGGCTCCTACAATGAGCAGTTCTTC
j_call: TRBJ1-2; v_call: TRBV7-2; clone_size: -; d_call: TRBD1; cdr3_aa: CASSPDRARGYTF; cdr3_nt: TGTGCCAGCAGCCCAGACAGGGCTAGAGGCTACACCTTC
j_call: TRBJ1-4; v_call: TRBV6-2/TRBV6-3; clone_size: -; d_call: -; cdr3_aa: CASSHRTGIDNEKLFF; cdr3_nt: TGTGCCAGCAGCCACCGGACCGGGATCGATAATGAAAAACTGTTTTTT
j_call: TRBJ2-7; v_call: TRBV28; clone_size: -; d_call: -; cdr3_aa: CASSRPPSYEQYF; cdr3_nt: TGTGCCAGCAGTAGGCCACCGTCCTACGAGCAGTACTTC
j_call: TRBJ1-2; v_call: TRBV27; clone_size: few; d_call: -; cdr3_aa: CASSKGHDYGYTF; cdr3_nt: TGTGCCAGCAGTAAGGGTCACGACTATGGCTACACCTTC